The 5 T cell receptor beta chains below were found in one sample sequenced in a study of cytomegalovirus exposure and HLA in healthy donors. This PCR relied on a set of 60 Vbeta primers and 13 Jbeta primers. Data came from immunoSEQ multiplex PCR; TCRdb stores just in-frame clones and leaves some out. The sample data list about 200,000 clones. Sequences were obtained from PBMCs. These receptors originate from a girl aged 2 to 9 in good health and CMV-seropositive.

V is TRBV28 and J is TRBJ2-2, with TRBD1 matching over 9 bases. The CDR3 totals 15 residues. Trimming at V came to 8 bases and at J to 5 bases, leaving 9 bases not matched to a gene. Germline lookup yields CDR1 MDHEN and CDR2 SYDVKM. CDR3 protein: CASVTGGLGTGELFF. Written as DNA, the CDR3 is TGTGCCAGCGTCACAGGGGGCCTTGGGACCGGGGAGCTGTTTTTT.

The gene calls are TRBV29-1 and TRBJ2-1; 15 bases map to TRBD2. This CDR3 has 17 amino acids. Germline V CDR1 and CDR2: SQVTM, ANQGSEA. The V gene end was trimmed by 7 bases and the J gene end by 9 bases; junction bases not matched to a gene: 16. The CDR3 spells CSAEGLAGGLFSGEQFF. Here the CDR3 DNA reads TGCAGCGCGGAAGGACTAGCGGGAGGGTTGTTTTCGGGTGAGCAGTTCTTC.

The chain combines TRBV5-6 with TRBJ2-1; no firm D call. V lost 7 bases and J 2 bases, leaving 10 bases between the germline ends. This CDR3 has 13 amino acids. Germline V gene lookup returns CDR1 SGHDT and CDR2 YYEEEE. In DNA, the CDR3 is TGTGCCAGCGAGACTGTCACCTACAATGAGCAGTTCTTC. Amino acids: CASETVTYNEQFF.

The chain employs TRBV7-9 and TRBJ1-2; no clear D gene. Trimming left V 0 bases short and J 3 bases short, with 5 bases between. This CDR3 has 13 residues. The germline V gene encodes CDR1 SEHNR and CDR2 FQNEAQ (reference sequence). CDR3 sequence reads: CASSLATYYGYTF. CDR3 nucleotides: TGTGCCAGCAGCTTAGCGACTTACTATGGCTACACCTTC.

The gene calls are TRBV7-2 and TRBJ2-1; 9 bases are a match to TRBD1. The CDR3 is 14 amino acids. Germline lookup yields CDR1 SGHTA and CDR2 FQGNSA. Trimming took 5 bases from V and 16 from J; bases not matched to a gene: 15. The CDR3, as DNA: TGTGCCAGCAGCAGTACAGGGGGCGCTGAGCTGCCCTTCTTC. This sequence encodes CASSSTGGAELPFF.